This entry describes one T cell receptor (beta chain). Only in-frame clones appear in the TCRdb table, and some are missing; sequencing was by immunoSEQ multiplex PCR. The data show 150,000 to 200,000 clones, approximately 84% seen once. The sample comes from a study of blood T cell repertoires in COVID-19. The CDR3 extends over 12 amino acids. V trimming: 4 bases; J trimming: 5 bases; junction bases outside the gene matches: 1. Germline lookup yields CDR1 SNHLY and CDR2 FYNNEI. The chain has TRBV2 and TRBJ2-7, with TRBD1 matching over 8 bases. The sequencing input was PBMCs or T cells enriched from blood (not recorded which). This receptor was obtained from a human donor with acute COVID-19. The donor label of this sample is uncertain. For the CDR3, the DNA is TGTGCCAGCAGTGCACAGGGGGACGAGCAGTACTTC. Translating gives CASSAQGDEQYF.